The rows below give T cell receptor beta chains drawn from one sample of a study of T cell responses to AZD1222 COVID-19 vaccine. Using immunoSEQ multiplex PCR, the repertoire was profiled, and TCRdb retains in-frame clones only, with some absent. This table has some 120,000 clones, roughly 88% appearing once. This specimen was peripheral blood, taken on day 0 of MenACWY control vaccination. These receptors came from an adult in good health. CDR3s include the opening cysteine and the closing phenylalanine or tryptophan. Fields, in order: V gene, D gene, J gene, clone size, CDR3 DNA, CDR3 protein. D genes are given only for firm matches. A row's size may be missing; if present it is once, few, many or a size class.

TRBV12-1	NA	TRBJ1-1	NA	TGTGCCAGCAGTCGCCGACGACCAGGCAGGGGGGCAATGAACACTGAAGCTTTCTTT	CASSRRRPGRGAMNTEAFF
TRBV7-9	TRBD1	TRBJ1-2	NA	TGTGCCAGCTCGACAGGGGACTATGGCTACACCTTC	CASSTGDYGYTF
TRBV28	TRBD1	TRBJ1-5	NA	TGTGCCAGCAGACGTGGACAGGGAGCGTGGCAGCCCCAGCATTTT	CASRRGQGAWQPQHF
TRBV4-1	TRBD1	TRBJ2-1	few	TGCGCCAGCAGCCATGGACAGGGCTCCCCATCCAATGAGCAGTTCTTC	CASSHGQGSPSNEQFF
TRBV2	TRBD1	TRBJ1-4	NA	TGTGCCAGCACCGGGACAGGTGGGGTGAAACTGTTTTTT	CASTGTGGVKLFF
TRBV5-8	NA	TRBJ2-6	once	TGTGCCAGCAGCTTGTCTAGTAGGGCTGGGGCCAACGTCCTGACTTTC	CASSLSSRAGANVLTF
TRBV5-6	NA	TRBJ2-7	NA	TGTGCCAGCAGCTTGGCTCCAGGGGGGACCTACGAGCAGTACTTC	CASSLAPGGTYEQYF
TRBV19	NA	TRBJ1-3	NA	TGTGCCAGTAGTATCGGCCAAGGGGTGAACACCATATATTTT	CASSIGQGVNTIYF
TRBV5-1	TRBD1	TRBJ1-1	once	TGCGCCAGCAGCCGCCTCCCAAACAGGGGGGTGAACACTGAAGCTTTCTTT	CASSRLPNRGVNTEAFF
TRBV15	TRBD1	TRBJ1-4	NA	TGTGCCACCAGCAGAGGCTTGGGCAGGGGGTCAACTAATGAAAAACTGTTTTTT	CATSRGLGRGSTNEKLFF
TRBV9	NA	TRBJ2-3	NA	TGTGCCAGCAGCGTAGTAGAGGCCCTGATAGATACGCAGTATTTT	CASSVVEALIDTQYF
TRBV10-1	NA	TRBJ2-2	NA	TGCGCCAGCAGTTGGGATCTAGGGGAGCTGTTTTTT	CASSWDLGELFF
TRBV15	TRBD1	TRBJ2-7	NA	TGTGCCACCAGCAGAGCGAGGACAGGGGGCTACGAGCAGTACTTC	CATSRARTGGYEQYF
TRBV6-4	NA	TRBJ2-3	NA	TGTGCCAGCAGTGACTCAGCCAGCACAGATACGCAGTATTTT	CASSDSASTDTQYF
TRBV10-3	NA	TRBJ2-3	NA	TGTGCCATCAGTCCTAGGGAAGCCGGCACAGATACGCAGTATTTT	CAISPREAGTDTQYF
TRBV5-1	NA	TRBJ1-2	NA	TGCGCCAGCAGCTCTCGCCCGGCTGGCAACTATGGCTACACCTTC	CASSSRPAGNYGYTF